A single TCR beta chain is shown here with its context. Its antigen remains unidentified. This specimen comes from a study of CD8 T cells in ankylosing spondylitis. Notes on the study in general: Clones linked to disease were reported to show significant enrichment in matched ankylosing spondylitis synovial fluid.

The CDR3 is made up of 14 amino acids. V was pared by 8 bases and J by 2 bases, with 9 bases of the junction left unmatched. CDR1 SQVTM and CDR2 ANQGSEA come from the germline V gene. TCRdb redid the calling of the 5' RACE reads with MiXCR, one entry per CDR3 protein. The sample has fewer than 250,000 distinct CDR3 sequences, about 30% seen once. The sequenced material came from blood, either unsorted or a sorted T cell fraction (not recorded which). The J gene is TRBJ2-3, the V gene TRBV29-1, with 8 bases aligning to TRBD1. This TCR derives from a male donor with ankylosing spondylitis or in good health (not recorded which). CDR3 DNA: TGCAGCACCCGGACAGGGTCACTCACAGATACGCAGTATTTT. Amino acids: CSTRTGSLTDTQYF.